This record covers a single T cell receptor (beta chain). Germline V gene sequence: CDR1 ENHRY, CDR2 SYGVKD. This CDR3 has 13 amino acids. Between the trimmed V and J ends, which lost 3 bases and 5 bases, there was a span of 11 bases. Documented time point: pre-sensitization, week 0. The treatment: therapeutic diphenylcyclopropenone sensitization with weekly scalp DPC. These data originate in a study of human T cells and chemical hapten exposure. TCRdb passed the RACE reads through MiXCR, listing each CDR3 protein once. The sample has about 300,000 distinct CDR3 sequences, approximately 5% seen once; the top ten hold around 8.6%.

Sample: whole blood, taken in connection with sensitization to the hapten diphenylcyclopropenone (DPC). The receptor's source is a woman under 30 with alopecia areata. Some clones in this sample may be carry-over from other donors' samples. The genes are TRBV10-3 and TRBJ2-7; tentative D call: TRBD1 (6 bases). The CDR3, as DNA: TGTGCCATCAGTGAAAACAGGGAAGACGAGCAGTACTTC. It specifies CAISENREDEQYF.